Shown below are 16 T cell receptor beta chains from a single sample sequenced in a study of cytomegalovirus exposure and HLA in healthy donors (dated by TCRdb to the late 2010s). The library was produced with the immunoSEQ multiplex PCR assay. The multiplex PCR relied on a mix of 60 forward primers for TCR Vbeta segments and 13 reverse primers for TCR Jbeta segments. Drawn from immuneACCESS, this table holds only the in-frame rearrangements with V and J called that TCRdb kept. Clones are partly lost; checked studies trace under half to an unresolved V gene and leave the rest unexplained. In all, the sample holds 140,000 to 150,000 clones, and roughly 70% of those were seen once. Of the sample, around 7% falls within the top ten clones. The sequencing sample was made of PBMCs. The receptor source for this set is a man aged 30 to 39 in good health and CMV-seronegative.

The V call is TRBV2, the J call TRBJ1-6, with unresolved D. Germline loops: CDR1 SNHLY, CDR2 FYNNEI. Trimming pared 4 bases from V and 0 bases from J, leaving 7 bases between. This CDR3 has 15 residues. CDR3: CASSAGSSYNSPLHF. In nucleotides, the CDR3 is TGTGCCAGCAGTGCCGGGAGCTCCTATAATTCACCCCTCCACTTT.

This clone is a singleton in its sample. The V and J genes are TRBV4-2 and TRBJ2-7; TRBD2 agrees at 7 bases. The CDR3 runs 15 residues. The V segment lost 2 bases and the J segment 0 bases; nucleotides outside the gene matches: 4. Germline V gene data show CDR1 as LGHNA and CDR2 as YNFKEQ. CDR3: CASSQTGGTSYEQYF. The CDR3 bases are TGTGCCAGCAGCCAAACCGGGGGGACCTCCTACGAGCAGTACTTC.

The gene calls are TRBV5-6 and TRBJ2-4; TRBD2 aligns across 8 bases. Germline-derived CDR1 and CDR2 are SGHDT and YYEEEE. With 5 bases clipped from V and 0 bases from J, the junction kept 7 bases outside the gene matches. CDR3 size: 16 residues. The CDR3 protein is CASSQLLAVAKNIQYF. CDR3 nucleotides: TGTGCCAGCAGTCAACTACTAGCGGTAGCCAAAAACATTCAGTACTTC. The whole variable domain, remainder taken from reference TRBV5-6 and TRBJ2-4, is DAGVTQSPTHLIKTRGQQVTLRCSPKSGHDTVSWYQQALGQGPQFIFQYYEEEERQRGNFPDRFSGHQFPNYSSELNVNALLLGDSALYLCASSQLLAVAKNIQYFGAGTRLSVL.

This rearrangement joins TRBV19 to TRBJ2-3; no clear D. Germline V lookup: CDR1 LNHDA, CDR2 SQIVND (reference sequence). This CDR3 spans 11 amino acids. V was shortened by 5 bases and J by 4 bases, with 4 bases between the two germline ends. As DNA, the CDR3 is TGTGCCAGTAGTCGGGCAGATACGCAGTATTTT. Its translation is CASSRADTQYF.

This clone has only one observation. The J gene is TRBJ2-3, the V gene TRBV7-6, with a possible D match to TRBD2 (6 bases). The CDR3 consists of 13 residues. Germline CDR1 is SGHVS and CDR2 is FNYEAQ. The ends were cut back, 1 base at V and 6 bases at J, with 8 bases in the middle. CDR3 coding DNA: TGTGCCAGCAGCTTAGGTAGCGGTGATACGCAGTATTTT. This encodes CASSLGSGDTQYF.

The chain links TRBV9 to TRBJ2-5; TRBD1 matches 11 bases. Germline V gene data show CDR1 as SGDLS and CDR2 as YYNGEE. The CDR3 length is 14 residues. Unmatched junction bases numbered 3, after V lost 3 bases and J lost 5 bases. The CDR3 region has the DNA TGTGCCAGCAGCGCCTGGGACAGGGGGGAGACCCAGTACTTC. This translates into CASSAWDRGETQYF.

This clone was picked up one time. At one of its ends the junction is not consistent with the germline gene, which may arise from a read error. The chain links TRBV5-1 to TRBJ1-6; a possible D gene is TRBD1 (5 bases). This CDR3 spans 15 amino acids. The germline CDR1 and CDR2 sequences are SGHRS and YFSETQ. Here the CDR3 reads CASSPDSPHNSPFHF. DNA of the CDR3: TGCGCCAGCAGCCCTGACAGTCCCCATAATTCACCCTTCCACTTT.

This clone was picked up one time. V is TRBV5-3 and J is TRBJ1-5, with D hard to call. TRBV5-3 is designated an ORF whose function remains uncertain. CDR3 length: 14 amino acids. Trimming removed 10 bases from V and 4 bases from J, with 18 bases in between. The DNA of the CDR3 is TGTGCCGAGGGAGTACCCCGTCCTAATCAGCCCCAGCATTTT. This sequence encodes CAEGVPRPNQPQHF.

The rearrangement joins TRBV19 to TRBJ1-1; D perhaps matches TRBD1 (6 bases). The ends were cut back, 5 bases at V and 3 bases at J, with 19 bases in the middle. The CDR3 runs 16 residues. In germline, CDR1 is LNHDA, CDR2 SQIVND (reference sequence). For the CDR3, the DNA is TGTGCCAGTAGTCCGGGGACCGGGACATCGGACACTGAAGCTTTCTTT. Amino acid sequence: CASSPGTGTSDTEAFF.

The gene calls are TRBV28 and TRBJ1-3; TRBD1 might be the D (5 bases). This CDR3 comprises 15 residues. The V and J ends lost 5 bases and 4 bases respectively, with 15 bases between them. Looked up from germline, CDR1 is MDHEN and CDR2 is SYDVKM. The CDR3 nucleotides are TGTGCCAGCAGTCCCCTCCCTCGGGGGGGAAACACCATATATTTT. This sequence encodes CASSPLPRGGNTIYF.

CDR3 region: CASSSKVSGGDGGELFF. As DNA, the CDR3 is TGTGCCAGCAGCTCAAAAGTTAGCGGGGGGGACGGCGGGGAGCTGTTTTTT. The chain has TRBV5-4 and TRBJ2-2, with 11 bases fitting TRBD2. J gave up 7 bases and V 3 bases, and 11 bases lay outside the gene matches. Germline CDR1 is SGHNT and CDR2 is YYREEE (reference sequence). The CDR3 is 17 amino acids.

The chain is built from TRBV6-5 and TRBJ2-2; D might be TRBD2 (6 bases). The CDR3 has 13 amino acids. Germline V lookup: CDR1 MNHEY, CDR2 SVGAGI. The V end lost 2 bases, the J end lost 7 bases, and 8 bases lay between the germline ends. The DNA of the CDR3 is TGTGCCAGCAGTTACGGGGGGTACGGGGAGCTGTTTTTT. Translating it yields CASSYGGYGELFF.

The chain is built from TRBV5-1 and TRBJ2-7; D perhaps matches TRBD2 (6 bases). CDR3 size: 15 residues. V was pared by 1 base and J by 2 bases, with 13 bases between. Germline-derived CDR1 and CDR2 are SGHRS and YFSETQ. The CDR3 is CASSLSGGLTYEQYF. The CDR3 region has the DNA TGCGCCAGCAGCTTGTCCGGAGGGTTGACCTACGAGCAGTACTTC.

Turning to this clone: Germline and junction disagree at one end, which may indicate a read error. The chain uses TRBV25-1 and TRBJ2-7; D might be TRBD1 (5 bases). Per the germline V gene, CDR1 is MGHDK and CDR2 is SYGVNS. The CDR3 extends over 15 amino acids. CDR3 protein: CAGSELSRVTHEQYF. DNA for the CDR3: TGTGCCGGCAGTGAATTGTCCAGGGTGACCCACGAGCAGTACTTC.

Concerning this clone itself: Other DNA sequences of this sample code for an identical CDR3. The chain uses TRBV27 and TRBJ1-6; maybe TRBD1 (5 bases). The ends were cut back, 3 bases at V and 3 bases at J, with 9 bases in the middle. This CDR3 region has 15 residues. Germline V gene data show CDR1 as MNHEY and CDR2 as SMNVEV (reference sequence). The CDR3 spells CASSLEGVYNSPLHF. For the CDR3, the DNA is TGTGCCAGCAGTTTGGAAGGGGTCTATAATTCACCCCTCCACTTT.

This chain links TRBV7-3 with TRBJ2-1; 7 positions agree with TRBD1. The junction had 9 bases not matched to a gene; V was cut back by 1 base and J by 9 bases. Germline CDR1 reads SGHTA; CDR2 reads FQGTGA. The CDR3 consists of 15 residues. The CDR3 region has the DNA TGTGCCAGCAGCTTAATGGGGGACAGAGGTGGTGAGCAGTTCTTC. Translation: CASSLMGDRGGEQFF.